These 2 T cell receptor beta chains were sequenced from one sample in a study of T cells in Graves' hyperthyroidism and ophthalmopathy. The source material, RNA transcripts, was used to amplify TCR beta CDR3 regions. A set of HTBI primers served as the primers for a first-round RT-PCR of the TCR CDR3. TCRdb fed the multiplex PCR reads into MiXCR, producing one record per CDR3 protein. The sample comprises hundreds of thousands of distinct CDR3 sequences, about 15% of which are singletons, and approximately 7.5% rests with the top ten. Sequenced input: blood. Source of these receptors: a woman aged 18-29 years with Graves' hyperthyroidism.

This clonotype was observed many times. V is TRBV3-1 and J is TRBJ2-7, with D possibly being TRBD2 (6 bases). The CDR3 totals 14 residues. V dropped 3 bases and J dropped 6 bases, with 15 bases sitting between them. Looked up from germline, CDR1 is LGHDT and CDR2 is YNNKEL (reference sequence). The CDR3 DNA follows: TGTGCCAGCAGCCATGTGGGAGGTGGAGTCGAGCAGTACTTC. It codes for CASSHVGGGVEQYF.

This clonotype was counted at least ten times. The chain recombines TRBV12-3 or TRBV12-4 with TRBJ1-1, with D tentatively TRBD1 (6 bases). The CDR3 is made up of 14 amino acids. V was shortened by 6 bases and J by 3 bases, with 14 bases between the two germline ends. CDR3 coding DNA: TGTGCCAGCAGCCTTATAGGGGGGGACACTGAAGCTTTCTTT. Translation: CASSLIGGDTEAFF.